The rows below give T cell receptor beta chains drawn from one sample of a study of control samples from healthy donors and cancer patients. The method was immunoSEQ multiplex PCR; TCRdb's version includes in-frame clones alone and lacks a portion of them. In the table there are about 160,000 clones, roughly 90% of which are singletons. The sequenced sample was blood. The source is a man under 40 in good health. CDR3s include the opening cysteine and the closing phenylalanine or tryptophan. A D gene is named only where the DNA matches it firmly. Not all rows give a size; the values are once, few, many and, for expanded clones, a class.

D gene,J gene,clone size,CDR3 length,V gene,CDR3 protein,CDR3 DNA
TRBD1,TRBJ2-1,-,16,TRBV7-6,CASSFAGTGVNNEQFF,TGTGCCAGCAGCTTCGCGGGGACAGGGGTTAACAATGAGCAGTTCTTC
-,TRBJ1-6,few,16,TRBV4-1,CASSQDPLGDVSPLHF,TGCGCCAGCAGCCAAGATCCCCTGGGAGACGTTTCACCCCTCCACTTT
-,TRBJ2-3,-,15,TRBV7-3,CASSPDSNHTDTQYF,TGTGCCAGCAGCCCGGACTCCAATCACACAGATACGCAGTATTTT
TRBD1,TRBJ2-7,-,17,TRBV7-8,CASSSALRDRNSYEQYF,TGTGCCAGCAGCTCCGCGCTCCGGGACAGGAACTCCTACGAGCAGTACTTC
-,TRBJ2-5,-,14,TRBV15,CATSRDGVGETQYF,TGTGCCACCAGCAGAGACGGGGTCGGAGAGACCCAGTACTTC
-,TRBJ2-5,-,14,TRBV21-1,CASNGTGIRETQYF,TGTGCCAGCAACGGGACAGGGATTCGGGAGACCCAGTACTTC
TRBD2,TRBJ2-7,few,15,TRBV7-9,CASSKSGTSGNEQYF,TGTGCCAGCAGCAAGTCCGGGACTAGTGGGAACGAGCAGTACTTC
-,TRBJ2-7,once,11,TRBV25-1,CATSGTYEQYF,TGTGCCACCTCCGGAACCTACGAGCAGTACTTC
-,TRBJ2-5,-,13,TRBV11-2,CASSGLLTRSQYF,TGTGCCAGCAGCGGACTCCTGACCCGTTCCCAGTACTTC
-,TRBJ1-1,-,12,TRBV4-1,CASSQDPTEAFF,TGCGCCAGCAGCCAAGATCCCACTGAAGCTTTCTTT
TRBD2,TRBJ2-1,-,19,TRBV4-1,CASSQGERLADSSYNEQFF,TGCGCCAGCAGCCAAGGGGAACGACTAGCGGATAGTTCCTACAATGAGCAGTTCTTC
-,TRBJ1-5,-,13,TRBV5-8,CATGPDGFGPQHF,TGTGCCACGGGACCAGACGGATTCGGGCCCCAGCATTTT
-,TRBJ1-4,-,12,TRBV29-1,CSVRPEGEKLFF,TGCAGCGTTCGGCCGGAAGGGGAAAAACTGTTTTTT
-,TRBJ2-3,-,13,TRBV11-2,CASSPPNRDTQYF,TGTGCCAGCAGCCCCCCGAACCGGGATACGCAGTATTTT
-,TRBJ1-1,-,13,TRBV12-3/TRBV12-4,CASSLYGNTEAFF,TGTGCCAGCAGTCTATACGGGAACACTGAAGCTTTCTTT
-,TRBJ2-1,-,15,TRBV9,CASSGLSGVYNEQFF,TGTGCCAGCAGCGGTTTGTCGGGAGTTTACAATGAGCAGTTCTTC
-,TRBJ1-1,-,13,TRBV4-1,CASSLQGNTEAFF,TGCGCCAGCAGCCTACAGGGGAACACTGAAGCTTTCTTT
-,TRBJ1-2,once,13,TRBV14,CASRFGSGYGYTF,TGTGCCAGCAGGTTCGGAAGTGGGTATGGCTACACCTTC
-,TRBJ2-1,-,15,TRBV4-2,CASSQKADSYNEQFF,TGTGCCAGCAGCCAAAAAGCGGACTCATACAATGAGCAGTTCTTC
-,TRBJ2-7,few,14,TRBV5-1,CASSFEQPNYEQYF,TGCGCCAGCAGCTTCGAACAGCCAAACTACGAGCAGTACTTC
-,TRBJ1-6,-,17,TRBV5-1,CASSHEDVSSYNSPLHF,TGCGCCAGCAGCCATGAGGACGTCAGCTCCTATAATTCACCCCTCCACTTT
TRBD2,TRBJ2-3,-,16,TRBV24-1,CATSDLSGGATDTQYF,TGTGCCACCAGTGACCTCAGCGGGGGGGCGACAGATACGCAGTATTTT
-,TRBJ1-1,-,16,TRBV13,CASSPLGLGMNTEAFF,TGTGCCAGCAGTCCACTGGGGCTGGGGATGAACACTGAAGCTTTCTTT
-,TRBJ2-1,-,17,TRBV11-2,CASSPRLGRGTYNEQFF,TGTGCCAGCAGCCCCCGACTGGGAAGAGGGACCTACAATGAGCAGTTCTTC
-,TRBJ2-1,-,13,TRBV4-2,CASSQARYHEQFF,TGTGCCAGCAGTCAGGCTAGGTACCATGAGCAGTTCTTC
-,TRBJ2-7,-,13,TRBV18,CASSPSLFYEQYF,TGTGCCAGCTCACCCAGCTTGTTCTACGAGCAGTACTTC
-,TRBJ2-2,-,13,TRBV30,CACKTENTGELFF,TGTGCCTGCAAGACCGAGAACACCGGGGAGCTGTTTTTT
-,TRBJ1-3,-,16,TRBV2,CASSESPPISGNTIYF,TGTGCCAGCAGTGAAAGCCCCCCGATCTCTGGAAACACCATATATTTT